This passage covers 31 T cell receptor beta chains from one sample sequenced in a study of Graves' ophthalmopathy and Graves' hyperthyroidism. The sequenced template was RNA, covering the TCR beta CDR3 region. HTBI primers were used in a first-round RT-PCR, which preceded a second-round multiplex PCR. Each CDR3 protein is one row after TCRdb ran MiXCR on the multiplex PCR reads. Of 600,000 to 950,000 distinct CDR3 sequences listed, around 40% are singletons. Material: peripheral blood. The receptors here all came from an adult man with Graves' ophthalmopathy.

For this clonotype: A read error may produce the germline difference seen at one junction end. The chain recombines TRBV10-3 with TRBJ2-7, with TRBD2 matching 14 bases. The CDR3 spans 16 residues. Germline assignment: CDR1 ENHRY and CDR2 SYGVKD. CDR3 protein: CASSHRGTSGSYEQYF. CDR3 in DNA: TGTGCCAGCAGTCACCGCGGGACTAGCGGGAGTTACGAGCAGTACTTC.

This clonotype appeared once. The J gene is TRBJ1-1, the V gene TRBV20-1; maybe TRBD1 (5 bases). The CDR3 extends over 13 amino acids. V lost 0 bases to trimming and J lost 5 bases, with 10 bases between them. In germline, CDR1 is DFQATT, CDR2 SNEGSKA (reference sequence). DNA of the CDR3: TGCAGTGCTAGAGATGTGGGGACGACTGAAGCTTTCTTT. Translation gives CSARDVGTTEAFF.

In this sample, this clonotype turned up many times. The V gene is TRBV7-2, the J gene TRBJ2-7; TRBD2 matches at 8 bases. Looked up from germline, CDR1 is SGHTA and CDR2 is FQGNSA. The junction had 5 bases not matched to a gene; V was cut back by 4 bases and J by 3 bases. This CDR3 contains 14 residues. The CDR3 sequence: CASSSGLGIYEQYF. For the CDR3, the DNA is TGTGCCAGCAGCTCGGGACTAGGGATCTACGAGCAGTACTTC.

The chain uses TRBV10-3 and TRBJ1-4; weak D call: TRBD1 (6 bases). The CDR3 totals 15 residues. V lost 2 bases and J 5 bases, leaving 12 bases between the germline ends. Germline-derived CDR1 and CDR2 are ENHRY and SYGVKD. CDR3 nucleotides: TGTGCCATCAGTGAGGGGGGACAAGGGAATGAAAAACTGTTTTTT. It translates to CAISEGGQGNEKLFF.

The rearrangement joins TRBV10-3 to TRBJ2-7; the D gene is possibly TRBD1 (5 bases). Germline CDR1 is ENHRY and CDR2 is SYGVKD. V lost 10 bases and J 1 base, leaving 14 bases between the germline ends. This CDR3 region has 13 residues. CDR3 bases: TGTGCCAGCAGCGAGACAGTGTCCTACGAGCAGTACTTC. This translates into CASSETVSYEQYF.

V usage is TRBV9 and J usage is TRBJ2-5; 8 bases are shared with TRBD1. The CDR3 contains 15 residues. V lost 3 bases, J lost 5 bases, and 9 bases stayed unmatched. Germline CDR1 SGDLS, CDR2 YYNGEE. The CDR3 region has the DNA TGTGCCAGCAGCGCCGACAGGGGAGGTTTTGAGACCCAGTACTTC. This gives the protein CASSADRGGFETQYF. The whole variable domain, remainder taken from reference TRBV9 and TRBJ2-5, is DSGVTQTPKHLITATGQRVTLRCSPRSGDLSVYWYQQSLDQGLQFLIQYYNGEERAKGNILERFSAQQFPDLHSELNLSSLELGDSALYFCASSADRGGFETQYFGPGTRLLVL.

The genes are TRBV2 and TRBJ2-7, with D unresolved. The germline V gene has CDR1 SNHLY and CDR2 FYNNEI. The CDR3 totals 11 residues. V lost 5 bases to trimming and J lost 3 bases, with 5 bases between them. CDR3 in amino acids: CASSIYYEQYF. The DNA for the CDR3 is TGTGCCAGCAGTATCTACTACGAGCAGTACTTC.

This chain joins TRBV6-5 and TRBJ2-4; D unresolved. CDR1 MNHEY and CDR2 SVGAGI come from the germline V gene. The CDR3 spans 15 residues. With 0 bases removed from V and 0 bases from J, the gap between germline ends came to 6 bases. CDR3 nucleotide sequence: TGTGCCAGCAGTTACTCGGGGAAAGCCAAAAACATTCAGTACTTC. Translating gives CASSYSGKAKNIQYF.

This clonotype was detected many times. This rearrangement joins TRBV7-9 to TRBJ1-4; no clear D gene. The CDR3 totals 14 residues. The germline CDR1 and CDR2 sequences are SEHNR and FQNEAQ (reference sequence). V was cut by 5 bases and J by 8 bases, with 15 bases left in between. CDR3 coding DNA: TGTGCCAGCAGCCCTCCCGGACGGAAAGAAAAACTGTTTTTT. Protein sequence: CASSPPGRKEKLFF. Variable domain in full (rest from reference TRBV7-9 and TRBJ1-4): DTGVSQNPRHKITKRGQNVTFRCDPISEHNRLYWYRQTLGQGPEFLTYFQNEAQLEKSRLLSDRFSAERPKGSFSTLEIQRTEQGDSAMYLCASSPPGRKEKLFFGSGTQLSVL.

This clonotype appeared a few times. The rearrangement uses TRBV25-1 and TRBJ1-1, with 12 bases lining up with TRBD1. The CDR3 is made up of 15 amino acids. With 5 bases clipped from V and 5 bases from J, the junction kept 6 bases outside the gene matches. Germline V gene lookup returns CDR1 MGHDK and CDR2 SYGVNS. CDR3 DNA sequence: TGTGCCAGCAGTCCACCGGGACAGGGGGCGACTGAAGCTTTCTTT. Encoded protein: CASSPPGQGATEAFF.

The table lists this clonotype with a few counts. The chain joins TRBV9 to TRBJ2-7; TRBD2 agrees at 8 bases. CDR1 and CDR2 from the germline V gene are SGDLS and YYNGEE. The trim removed 3 bases at V and 3 bases at J, leaving 11 bases unmatched. This CDR3 comprises 16 residues. DNA for the CDR3: TGTGCCAGCAGCGCATATACTAGCGGCACTTTCTACGAGCAGTACTTC. Its protein product is CASSAYTSGTFYEQYF.

This clonotype was detected ten times or more. The rearrangement joins TRBV29-1 to TRBJ1-6; D gene uncertain. Trimming took off 4 bases at V and 7 bases at J, with 14 bases between the two ends. From germline, CDR1 is SQVTM and CDR2 ANQGSEA. This CDR3 has 14 amino acids. Here the CDR3 reads CSVGHGDLNSPLHF. The CDR3 DNA follows: TGCAGCGTTGGACACGGTGACCTAAATTCACCCCTCCACTTT.

There are many counts of this clonotype. The DNA for the CDR3 is TGTGCCAGCAATAAACGGAAGCAAGAGACCCAGTACTTC. Translating gives CASNKRKQETQYF. The rearrangement links TRBV2 to TRBJ2-5; no clear D gene. The CDR3 covers 13 residues. Germline CDR1 and CDR2: SNHLY and FYNNEI. V lost 7 bases and J lost 2, with 11 bases in between.

In regard to this clonotype: One end of the junction varies from germline; a read error may be responsible. The chain combines TRBV5-4 with TRBJ2-6; 10 bases map to TRBD1. From germline, CDR1 is SGHNT and CDR2 YYREEE (reference sequence). CDR3 length: 18 residues. This CDR3 is CASSSGTGAISRANVLTF. CDR3 in DNA: TGCGCCAGCAGCTCCGGGACAGGGGCCATCTCCCGGGCCAACGTCCTGACTTTC.

This chain uses TRBV25-1 with TRBJ2-5; TRBD2 matches at 13 bases. Per germline, CDR1 MGHDK and CDR2 SYGVNS. CDR3 length: 15 amino acids. V shed 6 bases and J 7 bases; nucleotides not matched to a gene: 8. The CDR3 is CASSHVLAGGGTQYF. CDR3 bases: TGTGCCAGCAGCCATGTACTAGCGGGAGGGGGGACCCAGTACTTC.

In its sample, this clonotype was seen many times. The V call is TRBV20-1, the J call TRBJ1-2; D call uncertain. This CDR3 is built from 9 residues. Germline V gene data show CDR1 as DFQATT and CDR2 as SNEGSKA (reference sequence). The germline V and J ends were trimmed by 3 bases and 6 bases, with 2 bases remaining between them. The CDR3 here is CSASDGYTF. The CDR3 DNA is TGCAGTGCTAGTGATGGCTACACCTTC.

This clonotype was counted many times. The gene calls are TRBV20-1 and TRBJ1-1; D is perhaps TRBD1 (5 bases). The germline V gene encodes CDR1 DFQATT and CDR2 SNEGSKA (reference sequence). The CDR3 loop spans 12 amino acids. V dropped 3 bases and J dropped 5 bases, with 10 bases sitting between them. This CDR3 reads CSAREGETEAFF. The CDR3 nucleotides are TGCAGTGCTAGGGAAGGGGAAACTGAAGCTTTCTTT.

This clonotype came up many times. This rearrangement joins TRBV20-1 to TRBJ1-6; D possibly corresponds to TRBD1 (6 bases). The CDR3 has 13 residues. CDR1 and CDR2 from the germline V gene are DFQATT and SNEGSKA (reference sequence). Trimming cost V 7 bases and J 8 bases, with 15 bases left between them. The CDR3 loop reads CSVTGGVDSPLHF. CDR3 bases: TGCAGTGTCACCGGGGGCGTTGATTCACCCCTCCACTTT.

DNA for the CDR3: TGTGCCAGCTCACCGGGGGGACAGGGGGAAACTGAAGCTTTCTTT. It yields the protein CASSPGGQGETEAFF. This chain links TRBV25-1 with TRBJ1-1; TRBD1 matches at 11 bases. CDR1 is MGHDK, CDR2 SYGVNS, per germline. The junction had 10 bases not matched to a gene; V was cut back by 8 bases and J by 5 bases. The CDR3 contains 15 residues. The variable domain in full, with the rest retrieved from reference TRBV25-1 and TRBJ1-1, is EADIYQTPRYLVIGTGKKITLECSQTMGHDKMYWYQQDPGMELHLIHYSYGVNSTEKGDLSSESTVSRIRTEHFPLTLESARPSHTSQYLCASSPGGQGETEAFFGQGTRLTVV.

This clonotype occurred many times. The chain carries TRBV9 and TRBJ1-4, with D possibly TRBD1 on 5 matching bases. The CDR3 covers 16 residues. V lost 0 bases, J lost 2 bases, and 11 bases lay in between. Per the germline V gene, CDR1 is SGDLS and CDR2 is YYNGEE. For the CDR3, the DNA is TGTGCCAGCAGCGTAGCCCCGCAGGGCACTAATGAAAAACTGTTTTTT. As protein: CASSVAPQGTNEKLFF.

This clonotype has more than one count but fewer than ten. The V call is TRBV5-5, the J call TRBJ2-5; D is tentatively TRBD1 or TRBD2 (5 bases each). V was pared by 4 bases and J by 7 bases, with 17 bases between. Germline CDR1 and CDR2: SGHKS and YYEKEE (reference sequence). There are 14 residues in the CDR3. The CDR3 protein is CASSHSRDLGTQYF. In DNA form, the CDR3 reads TGTGCCAGCAGCCATTCTAGGGACCTGGGGACCCAGTACTTC.

The rearrangement uses TRBV9 and TRBJ1-1; D perhaps matches TRBD1 (6 bases). Germline values: CDR1 SGDLS, CDR2 YYNGEE. The CDR3 covers 14 residues. V shed 4 bases and J shed 5 bases, with 15 bases lying between them. DNA for the CDR3: TGTGCCAGCAGCCCCAGGGGATGGGTGACTGAAGCTTTCTTT. This translates into CASSPRGWVTEAFF. The entire variable domain, with the rest obtained from reference TRBV9 and TRBJ1-1, is as follows: DSGVTQTPKHLITATGQRVTLRCSPRSGDLSVYWYQQSLDQGLQFLIQYYNGEERAKGNILERFSAQQFPDLHSELNLSSLELGDSALYFCASSPRGWVTEAFFGQGTRLTVV.

The rearrangement joins TRBV11-2 to TRBJ2-7; D is perhaps TRBD2 (5 bases). Trimming shortened V by 5 bases and J by 5 bases, and 13 bases separated the two germline ends. Germline values: CDR1 SGHAT, CDR2 FQNNGV. This CDR3 has 13 amino acids. CDR3 nucleotides: TGTGCCAGCAGCGAGGGCCCGCGGGACGAGCAGTACTTC. Its protein product is CASSEGPRDEQYF.

This clonotype was seen more than once but under ten times. The chain recombines TRBV7-2 with TRBJ1-1, with D unresolved. Germline V CDR1 and CDR2: SGHTA, FQGNSA. V was trimmed by 5 bases and J by 7 bases, leaving 11 bases between them. The CDR3 covers 12 residues. DNA of the CDR3: TGTGCCAGCAGCCGGAGAAGTAATGAAGCTTTCTTT. Protein: CASSRRSNEAFF.

About this clonotype itself: Since the CDR3 does not end with the conserved phenylalanine or tryptophan, this likely comes from a read error. The chain recombines TRBV6-5 with TRBJ2-7; D remains unclear. Looked up from germline, CDR1 is MNHEY and CDR2 is SVGAGI. The CDR3 covers 10 residues. The V end was cut by 8 bases, the J end by 8 bases, with 10 bases between. This CDR3 is CASPTLKQYL. In nucleotides, the CDR3 is TGTGCCAGCCCGACTCTCAAGCAGTACCTC.

The chain joins TRBV19 to TRBJ2-2, with D perhaps given as TRBD1 or TRBD2 (5 bases each). CDR3 size: 14 residues. V was trimmed by 6 bases and J by 7 bases, leaving 15 bases between them. Per the germline V gene, CDR1 is LNHDA and CDR2 is SQIVND (reference sequence). As DNA, the CDR3 is TGTGCCAGTAGATGGGACGCCGGGCGCGGGGAGCTGTTTTTT. Its translation is CASRWDAGRGELFF.

This clonotype was observed many times. The chain carries TRBV7-2 and TRBJ2-5, with 8 bases identical to TRBD2. Germline V lookup: CDR1 SGHTA, CDR2 FQGNSA. The CDR3 runs to 16 residues. V lost 0 bases, J lost 4 bases, and 7 bases stayed unmatched. The CDR3 DNA reads as TGTGCCAGCAGCTTAGCCACGGCGGGAGGAACAGAGACCCAGTACTTC. Protein sequence: CASSLATAGGTETQYF.

This clonotype showed up many times. This chain joins TRBV5-1 and TRBJ2-5; a possible D gene is TRBD2 (6 bases). The CDR3 sequence is 14 residues long. Germline assignment: CDR1 SGHRS and CDR2 YFSETQ. V was shortened by 2 bases and J by 5 bases, with 13 bases between the two germline ends. CDR3: CASSFLREVETQYF. The CDR3 DNA is TGCGCCAGCAGCTTCCTAAGGGAGGTGGAGACCCAGTACTTC.

This sequence joins TRBV20-1 and TRBJ2-7; 7 positions agree with TRBD2. V dropped 0 bases and J dropped 3; count of bases not matched to a gene: 5. Looked up from germline, CDR1 is DFQATT and CDR2 is SNEGSKA (reference sequence). The CDR3 consists of 14 residues. The CDR3 here is CSAREVGGSYEQYF. CDR3 DNA: TGCAGTGCTAGAGAGGTGGGAGGGAGCTACGAGCAGTACTTC.

In its sample, this clonotype was seen many times. This chain connects TRBV7-2 to TRBJ2-6; D call uncertain. Per germline, CDR1 SGHTA and CDR2 FQGNSA. Trimming stripped 5 bases from V and 4 bases from J, with 12 bases between. The length of the CDR3 is 15 residues. The CDR3: CASSPQVPGANVLTF. Here the CDR3 DNA reads TGTGCCAGCAGCCCGCAGGTGCCAGGGGCCAACGTCCTGACTTTC. Full variable domain (outside the CDR3, taken from reference TRBV7-2 and TRBJ2-6): GAGVSQSPSNKVTEKGKDVELRCDPISGHTALYWYRQSLGQGLEFLIYFQGNSAPDKSGLPSDRFSAERTGGSVSTLTIQRTQQEDSAVYLCASSPQVPGANVLTFGAGSRLTVL.

The chain couples TRBV5-1 to TRBJ1-6; 7 positions agree with TRBD1. V shed 4 bases, J shed 8 bases, and the junction held 9 bases outside the gene matches. The CDR3 is made up of 15 amino acids. Germline loops: CDR1 SGHRS, CDR2 YFSETQ. As DNA, the CDR3 is TGCGCCAGCAGCCCATCGACAGGGACTGATTCACCCCTCCACTTT. Encoded protein: CASSPSTGTDSPLHF.